These 20 T cell receptor beta chains share one sample of origin, sequenced in a study of long-term antiretroviral therapy in people with HIV (dated by TCRdb to about 2022). The immunoSEQ hsTCRB v3.0 assay was used at survey level resolution to sequence the TRB variable region. TCRdb provides this immuneACCESS table in a form limited to in-frame rearrangements. Some clones are lacking; in checked studies, under half of them reflect an unresolved V gene, and why the rest are absent is not known. The sample yields 15,000 or so clones; roughly 80% were counted once. The ten largest make up around 13% of the sample. Here the sequenced sample was unsorted PBMCs, taken 1.2 years before starting antiretroviral therapy. Receptor source: a man aged 25-45 years with HIV.

The chain is built from TRBV6-1 and TRBJ1-5; the D is unclear. The V gene lost 0 bases and the J gene lost 1 base, with 10 bases spanning the gap. This CDR3 is built from 16 residues. The germline V gene encodes CDR1 MNHNS and CDR2 SASEGT. In nucleotides, the CDR3 is TGTGCCAGCAGTGAAGCAGGTTCATACAGCAATCAGCCCCAGCATTTT. It yields the protein CASSEAGSYSNQPQHF.

The chain recombines TRBV5-1 with TRBJ2-3; no clear D gene. Germline CDR1 is SGHRS and CDR2 is YFSETQ. V dropped 4 bases and J dropped 1 base, with 7 bases sitting between them. The CDR3 sequence is 13 residues long. This CDR3 is CASSALGTDTQYF. The DNA of the CDR3 is TGCGCCAGCAGCGCGCTTGGCACAGATACGCAGTATTTT. Full variable domain (outside the CDR3, taken from reference TRBV5-1 and TRBJ2-3): KAGVTQTPRYLIKTRGQQVTLSCSPISGHRSVSWYQQTPGQGLQFLFEYFSETQRNKGNFPGRFSGRQFSNSRSEMNVSTLELGDSALYLCASSALGTDTQYFGPGTRLTVL.

The chain carries TRBV5-4 and TRBJ2-1, with D possibly being TRBD1 or TRBD2 (5 bases each). The CDR3 sequence is 15 residues long. CDR1 is SGHNT, CDR2 YYREEE, per germline (reference sequence). The V end lost 4 bases, the J end lost 6 bases, and 17 bases lay between the germline ends. The CDR3 is CASSRDADTGNEQFF. In nucleotides, the CDR3 is TGTGCCAGCAGCCGGGACGCTGACACGGGCAATGAGCAGTTCTTC.

Concerning this clone: At one of its ends the junction is not consistent with the germline gene, which may arise from a read error. The rearrangement links TRBV7-2 to TRBJ2-7; D is undetermined. Germline values: CDR1 SGHTA, CDR2 FQGNSA. The CDR3 has 13 residues. The CDR3 DNA reads as TGTGCCAGCAGAGGTAGCCGAGCCTATGAGCAGTACTTC. Its protein product is CASRGSRAYEQYF.

The chain joins TRBV6-1 to TRBJ2-7, with D perhaps matching TRBD1 (6 bases). The CDR3 is made up of 17 amino acids. V was trimmed by 4 bases and J by 2 bases, leaving 21 bases between them. Germline V gene data show CDR1 as MNHNS and CDR2 as SASEGT. The CDR3 here is CASSVTQGFTVAYEQYF. CDR3 sequence (DNA): TGTGCCAGCAGTGTAACACAGGGTTTTACTGTAGCCTACGAGCAGTACTTC.

The genes are TRBV19 and TRBJ1-5; 10 bases agree with TRBD1. The CDR3 runs 19 residues. J gave up 0 bases and V 5 bases, and 13 bases lay outside the gene matches. The germline V gene encodes CDR1 LNHDA and CDR2 SQIVND (reference sequence). The CDR3 DNA reads as TGTGCCAGTAGTGCGGAAAAGGGGACAGGGGCATTTAGCAATCAGCCCCAGCATTTT. It encodes CASSAEKGTGAFSNQPQHF.

The chain recombines TRBV27 with TRBJ2-3, with TRBD2 as a possible D gene (6 bases). CDR1 and CDR2 from the germline V gene are MNHEY and SMNVEV (reference sequence). This CDR3 region has 15 residues. The ends were cut back, 6 bases at V and 2 bases at J, with 15 bases in the middle. CDR3 amino acids: CASSSPGLPTDTQYF. Here the CDR3 DNA reads TGTGCCAGCAGCTCCCCGGGACTCCCCACAGATACGCAGTATTTT.

The genes are TRBV7-9 and TRBJ1-1; D perhaps matches TRBD1 (5 bases). The CDR3 is made up of 14 amino acids. The V gene's germline CDR1 is SEHNR and CDR2 FQNEAQ (reference sequence). Trimming stripped 5 bases from V and 4 bases from J, with 14 bases between. CDR3 protein: CASSPGGVSTEAFF. The DNA of the CDR3 is TGTGCCAGCAGCCCGGGGGGGGTAAGCACTGAAGCTTTCTTT.

The V call is TRBV7-9, the J call TRBJ2-1; 8 bases are shared with TRBD2. CDR1 is SEHNR, CDR2 FQNEAQ, per germline (reference sequence). The CDR3 runs 15 residues. Trimming took 7 bases from V and 7 from J; bases not matched to a gene: 12. As DNA, the CDR3 is TGTGCCAGCAACTCCCTCGGGGGGGGAAGGAATGAGCAGTTCTTC. It encodes CASNSLGGGRNEQFF.

The rearrangement links TRBV7-9 to TRBJ2-1; TRBD2 matches at 8 bases. V was clipped by 6 bases and J by 8 bases; unmatched bases: 21. This CDR3 is 18 amino acids long. Germline CDR1 and CDR2: SEHNR and FQNEAQ (reference sequence). The CDR3 nucleotides read TGTGCCAGCAGTCATAGAGGGTTCGAGCGGGAGATAAGCTATGAGCAGTTCTTC. Amino acid sequence: CASSHRGFEREISYEQFF.

The CDR3 sequence: CASSKRSGTGRLMGEQYF. The CDR3 region has the DNA TGTGCCAGCAGTAAACGGTCAGGGACAGGCAGACTGATGGGCGAGCAGTACTTC. The chain is built from TRBV7-2 and TRBJ2-7; TRBD1 matches 8 bases. J lost 6 bases, V lost 6 bases, and 22 bases had no gene match. Germline V lookup: CDR1 SGHTA, CDR2 FQGNSA. The CDR3 is made up of 18 amino acids.

This sequence joins TRBV18 and TRBJ2-2, with D possibly being TRBD2 (5 bases). This CDR3 spans 16 amino acids. V shed 0 bases and J shed 0 bases, with 8 bases lying between them. Germline CDR1 KGHSH, CDR2 LQKENI. CDR3 coding DNA: TGTGCCAGCTCACCACCCCAGCGGACGAACACCGGGGAGCTGTTTTTT. Its translation: CASSPPQRTNTGELFF.

The chain combines TRBV9 with TRBJ2-3, with TRBD1 identical over 7 bases. CDR3 length: 14 residues. Germline values: CDR1 SGDLS, CDR2 YYNGEE. Trimming cost V 0 bases and J 5 bases; bases outside gene matches: 3. CDR3 region: CASSVDRGQDTQYF. CDR3 nucleotides: TGTGCCAGCAGCGTAGACAGGGGACAAGATACGCAGTATTTT.

This clone was counted a single time. V is TRBV9 and J is TRBJ2-1, with D maybe TRBD1 (6 bases). The CDR3 extends over 13 amino acids. V dropped 4 bases and J dropped 7 bases, with 12 bases sitting between them. CDR1 and CDR2 (germline): SGDLS, YYNGEE. This CDR3 reads CASSPQGGNEQFF. The CDR3 region has the DNA TGTGCCAGCAGCCCCCAAGGGGGAAATGAGCAGTTCTTC.

This chain links TRBV6-1 with TRBJ1-5; the D is unclear. The germline CDR1 and CDR2 sequences are MNHNS and SASEGT. Trimming took off 2 bases at V and 6 bases at J, with 8 bases between the two ends. The CDR3 sequence is 13 residues long. The CDR3 loop reads CASSEMPSQPQHF. Written as DNA, the CDR3 is TGTGCCAGCAGTGAAATGCCGAGTCAGCCCCAGCATTTT.

This clone ranks as large (0.1 to 1%). The rearrangement joins TRBV9 to TRBJ2-3; D gene ambiguous. This CDR3 is built from 13 residues. V lost 0 bases, J lost 4 bases, and 6 bases lay in between. From germline, CDR1 is SGDLS and CDR2 YYNGEE. The CDR3 reads CASSVESPDTQYF. The CDR3 coding sequence is TGTGCCAGCAGCGTAGAAAGTCCAGATACGCAGTATTTT.

The J gene is TRBJ2-5, the V gene TRBV4-3; TRBD2 matches 12 bases. This CDR3 region has 21 residues. Germline V lookup: CDR1 LGHNA, CDR2 YSLEER. The V and J ends lost 0 bases and 5 bases, in that order; junction bases with no gene match: 19. CDR3 region: CASSQERFRLAGGTSWETQYF. In DNA, the CDR3 is TGCGCCAGCAGCCAAGAAAGGTTCCGGCTAGCGGGAGGGACAAGTTGGGAGACCCAGTACTTC.

The chain has TRBV2 and TRBJ2-5; D may be TRBD1 or TRBD2 (5 bases each). CDR3 length equals 16 residues. Deletions cut 3 bases from V and 6 bases from J, with 20 bases between. CDR1 SNHLY and CDR2 FYNNEI come from the germline V gene. The CDR3 loop reads CASSDLGAGSGQTQYF. Written as DNA, the CDR3 is TGTGCCAGCAGTGATCTCGGAGCAGGGAGTGGACAGACCCAGTACTTC.

The rearrangement links TRBV4-3 to TRBJ2-7; D unresolved. This CDR3 has 16 residues. Trimming left V 0 bases short and J 3 bases short, with 15 bases between. The V gene's germline CDR1 is LGHNA and CDR2 YSLEER. The CDR3 region is CASSQDLRRSHYEQYF. The CDR3 DNA sequence: TGCGCCAGCAGCCAAGATCTCCGACGGAGTCACTACGAGCAGTACTTC.

The chain is built from TRBV9 and TRBJ2-1, with TRBD2 matching 7 bases. Trimming at V came to 3 bases and at J to 5 bases, leaving 8 bases not matched to a gene. The CDR3 has 15 amino acids. Germline CDR1 is SGDLS and CDR2 is YYNGEE. In DNA form, the CDR3 reads TGTGCCAGCAGCGCCTTGGCGGGAGTACACAATGAGCAGTTCTTC. Protein: CASSALAGVHNEQFF.